This T cell receptor beta chain was found in a study of T-cell reconstitution after alpha-beta-depleted transplantation in children. The CDR3 consists of 17 residues. The germline V gene has CDR1 MGHRA and CDR2 YSYEKL. V dropped 1 base and J dropped 4 bases, with 19 bases sitting between them. Unique molecular identifiers were incorporated during preparation of the TCRbeta library. TCRdb analysed the PCR reads with MiXCR anew, one entry per CDR3 protein. The sample comprises some 640,000 distinct CDR3 sequences, roughly 15% of which are singletons, and about 1.1% rests with the top ten. This clonotype was obtained from a human donor who donated a stem cell graft to a child with acute myeloid leukemia. This material consisted of PBMCs from the stem cell graft donor, taken from the stem cell graft. This rearrangement joins TRBV4-1 to TRBJ1-2, with D uncertain. CDR3 in amino acids: CASSQAEGNKAIYGYTF. DNA of the CDR3: TGCGCCAGCAGCCAAGCAGAAGGGAACAAAGCGATCTATGGCTACACCTTC.